This TCR beta chain was recovered during a study of blood T cell repertoires in COVID-19. Across the whole study: The United States, Italy and Spain supplied acute and convalescent COVID-19 samples. T cells, B-cell-depleted T cells, or PBMCs supplied cDNA or gDNA.

Per the original data handling: Nucleated cell counts were estimated from reference gene primer amplification. Method: immunoSEQ multiplex PCR; TCRdb's copy keeps in-frame clones and lacks some. V and J calls and clone size are those listed in that table; D and trimming were worked out from the DNA. The profile shows approximately 40,000 clones, 86% of them singletons. V was trimmed by 4 bases and J by 2 bases, leaving 12 bases between them. The CDR3 spans 14 residues. Germline CDR1 SGHRS, CDR2 YFSETQ. The V call is TRBV5-1, the J call TRBJ2-5; perhaps TRBD2 as D (6 bases). The sample comprised peripheral blood. The sequence was collected from a man aged 50 or older in a cohort sampled during active COVID-19. The CDR3 bases are TGCGCCAGCAGCATAGCGGTACTACAAGAGACCCAGTACTTC. It encodes CASSIAVLQETQYF.